This TCR beta chain was documented in a study of cytomegalovirus exposure and HLA in healthy donors. Study results and limitations: A missense DCLRE1C variant was associated with V- and J-gene trimming of TCR beta chains in a later analysis, and an independent cohort replicated the association. No immune exposure information besides CMV serostatus was available. Most TCR sequences showed up rarely, but some public TCRs showed up in many donors.

Primers included in the PCR were 60 Vbeta and 13 Jbeta primers. Sequencing was performed with immunoSEQ multiplex PCR; in TCRdb, only in-frame clones are kept and a portion is missing. The sample carries under 110,000 clones, around 75% recorded once. With respect to this clone: What it binds is unknown.

What was sequenced was PBMCs. This receptor was identified in a male donor in good health and CMV-seropositive.

The CDR3 sequence is CASSQAGREMNIQYF. The CDR3 bases are TGCGCCAGCAGCCAGGCAGGACGGGAGATGAACATTCAGTACTTC. This chain uses TRBV4-3 with TRBJ2-4; D may be TRBD2 (6 bases). There are 15 residues in the CDR3. Trimming took 3 bases from V and 7 from J, leaving 16 bases between them. Germline CDR1 is LGHNA and CDR2 is YSLEER.